A single T cell receptor beta chain is shown here with its context. This clonotype showed up just a few times. Its recognized antigen is unknown. Per-nucleotide qualities are absent, and no much larger clonotype sits a single base away. Amplification of TCR beta CDR3 regions was carried out from RNA transcripts. For the first round of RT-PCR on the TCR CDR3, the HTBI primer set was used together with the Qiagen OneStep RT-PCR kit. A second multiplex PCR round built the libraries, followed by size selection and purification. Paired-end sequencing of the libraries was performed with 100 bp reads on an Illumina HiSeq2000. The paper's data handling went like this. Raw data were processed with SOAPnuke, discarding reads with adapters, uncalled bases, mean Phred below 15, or no exact constant-primer or identifier match. High-quality paired reads were merged using COPE v1.2.5, and each unique nucleotide sequence was defined as a clonotype. MiTCR v1.1 was used to align clonotypes to the IMGT TRBV, TRBD and TRBJ reference segments. Analysis was restricted to V-J combinations with a frequency above 0.0001, which covered 98% to 99.2% of repertoires. A TCS score was defined as the ratio between F50 (clonal expansion) and ExV (chaos), using BLOSUM62-based TCRdist between CDR3 peptides within each V-J. Welch's t-statistics and random forest reduced 514 V-J features to under 15, which were used in a naive Bayes classifier (R e1071). The raw public data were reprocessed by TCRdb itself: fastp quality trimming at Q25, MiXCR clonotype calling, in-frame beta chains only. Identical CDR3 protein sequences are pooled into one entry, listed with their most common genes and DNA. TCRdb, not the authors, supplied the V and J calls. This sample is represented by 490,000 or so distinct CDR3 sequences; less than 20% of them were singletons. The ten largest make up roughly 47% of the sample.

The germline ends are 17 bases apart after V is trimmed by 2 bases and J by 1 base. The CDR3 numbers 17 residues from cysteine through phenylalanine. The kept DNA is CDR3 alone, 51 bases in frame from the first base. Via the germline V gene, CDR1 is SGHRS and CDR2 YFSETQ. This record belongs to a study of T cells in Graves' hyperthyroidism and ophthalmopathy (dated by TCRdb to the late 2010s). About the study as a whole: Peripheral blood was sampled at the time of initial diagnosis, prior to any treatment. A discovery cohort of 95 to 100 patients, roughly 45 with Graves' ophthalmopathy and 57 with stable Graves' hyperthyroidism, was used to find distinguishing TCR V-J signatures. Whether ophthalmopathy could be predicted prospectively was tested in an independent validation cohort made up of 18 to 20 hyperthyroidism patients plus 17 patients who later progressed to ophthalmopathy. The approximately 98 discovery patients were randomly divided into training and test sets at a 7:3 ratio. Thyroid tissue and blood T-cell repertoires from several Graves' hyperthyroidism patients were also compared in the study. Following sampling, methimazole starting at 30 mg daily was given to hyperthyroidism patients, and high-dose intravenous methylprednisolone was given to ophthalmopathy patients. TCR Vbeta CDR3 sequencing of 120 to 150 peripheral blood samples (roughly 41 ophthalmopathy, 75 hyperthyroidism and around 17 progressor patients) is reported in the paper.

The paper's findings and limits, for the study overall: Most expanded thyroid clonotypes (frequency above 0.001) were also found in blood, which suggests that blood repertoires may mirror thyroid immune responses. A model built on a 13 V-J signature distinguished ophthalmopathy from stable hyperthyroidism, reaching roughly 88% sensitivity and about 81% specificity in cross-validation and 80%/75% in testing. In validation, the model predicted progression to ophthalmopathy with roughly 70% sensitivity and about 72% specificity, a median of about 6.7 months before onset. Sample size was not statistically predetermined, and blinding of investigators to group allocation was not performed.

Moderately to severely active disease, a Clinical Activity Score of at least 3, a NOSPECS grade of at least 4, and a duration under 3 months were present in ophthalmopathy patients. Patients with uncontrolled infections, other autoimmune diseases, pregnancy or lactation were excluded. Clinical symptoms, serum thyroxine and TRAb, thyroid ultrasound, and orbital computed tomography formed the basis for the diagnoses. PBMCs were isolated from 10 ml of fresh peripheral blood by Ficoll-Paque density gradient centrifugation. Total RNA was extracted with Trizol reagent, and quality was checked on an Agilent 2100 Bioanalyzer.

The chain was built from TRBV5-1 and TRBJ2-3; the D segment could be TRBD1, given 6 matching bases. The source is a man between 35 and 55 years old with Graves' ophthalmopathy. Sequencing was performed on blood. The CDR3 region: CASSFFPTGEGTDTQYF. The nucleotide sequence reads TGCGCCAGCAGCTTCTTCCCGACAGGAGAGGGCACAGATACGCAGTATTTT. With the rest looked up from the reference TRBV5-1 and TRBJ2-3 genes rather than sequenced, the full variable domain is KAGVTQTPRYLIKTRGQQVTLSCSPISGHRSVSWYQQTPGQGLQFLFEYFSETQRNKGNFPGRFSGRQFSNSRSEMNVSTLELGDSALYLCASSFFPTGEGTDTQYFGPGTRLTVL.